The sequence of this T cell receptor (beta chain) was determined in a study of cytomegalovirus exposure and HLA in healthy donors. Whole-study context: Ancestry clustering placed around 80% of some 400 genotyped donors in the Caucasian-associated cluster. Points from the study as a whole: The authors later found HLA-associated TCR beta chains more clonally expanded than equally common others.

V lost 1 base, J lost 2 bases, and 12 bases lay in between. The CDR3 consists of 15 residues. Germline V CDR1 and CDR2: SGHRS, YFSETQ. Healthy bone marrow donors supplied every sample. A note on this clone: Its antigen remains unknown.

Primers for the PCR totalled 60 Vbeta and 13 Jbeta. Generated by immunoSEQ multiplex PCR, the TCRdb table keeps only in-frame clones and is missing some. The sample yields about 140,000 clones, 75% to 80% seen once. The TCR sequence derives from a woman in her 40s in good health and CMV-seropositive. The rearrangement uses TRBV5-1 and TRBJ2-5, with D possibly matching TRBD1 (6 bases). Sequencing used PBMCs. The DNA of the CDR3 is TGCGCCAGCAGCTTGTTCAAGGGGGATCAAGAGACCCAGTACTTC. It encodes CASSLFKGDQETQYF.